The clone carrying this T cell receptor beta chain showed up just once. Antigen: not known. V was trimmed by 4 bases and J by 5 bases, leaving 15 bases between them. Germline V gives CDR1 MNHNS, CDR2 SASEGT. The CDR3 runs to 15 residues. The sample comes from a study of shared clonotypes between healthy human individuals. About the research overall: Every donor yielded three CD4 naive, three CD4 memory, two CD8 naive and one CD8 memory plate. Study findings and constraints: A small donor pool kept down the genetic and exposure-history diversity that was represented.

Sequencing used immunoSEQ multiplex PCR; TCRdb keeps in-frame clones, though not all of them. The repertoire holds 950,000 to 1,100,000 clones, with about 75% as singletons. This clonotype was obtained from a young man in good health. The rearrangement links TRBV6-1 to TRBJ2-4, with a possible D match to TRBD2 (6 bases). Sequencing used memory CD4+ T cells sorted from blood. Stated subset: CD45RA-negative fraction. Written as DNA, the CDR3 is TGTGCCAGCAGTGGTGGGAGGATGGGGGAAAACATTCAGTACTTC. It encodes CASSGGRMGENIQYF.